These 11 T cell receptor beta chains originate from one sample sequenced in a study of shared clonotypes between healthy human individuals (dated by TCRdb to about 2020). The library relied on the immunoSEQ multiplex PCR assay. TCRdb obtained this table from immuneACCESS and retained in-frame rearrangements with V and J assigned. These tables miss some clones; where compared with another copy, unresolved V genes account for less than half of the shortfall, and the remainder is unexplained. The sample includes 2.3 million or so clones, with about 92% observed a single time. The biggest ten clones account for 0.39% of the sample. The source material was naive CD4+ T cells from PBMCs. The cell subset or site tag for this specimen amounts to: CD45RA+ positively selected. These receptors were collected from a man younger than 35 in good health. Some clones in this sample may be carry-over from other donors' samples.

J is TRBJ2-2 and V is TRBV28; D is possibly TRBD2 (6 bases). The germline V and J ends were trimmed by 4 bases and 4 bases, with 19 bases remaining between them. The V gene's germline CDR1 is MDHEN and CDR2 SYDVKM. The CDR3 has 17 amino acids. CDR3 amino acids: CASSCSTSKVRTGELFF. The CDR3 nucleotides are TGTGCCAGCAGTTGCTCGACTAGTAAAGTTCGCACCGGGGAGCTGTTTTTT.

The rearrangement joins TRBV27 to TRBJ1-4; 8 bases map to TRBD1. Germline CDR1 and CDR2: MNHEY and SMNVEV (reference sequence). The J segment lost 0 bases and the V segment lost 6 bases, leaving 6 bases of the junction unmatched. This CDR3 region has 16 residues. The CDR3, as DNA: TGTGCCAGCAGGAGGATACAGGGGGCAACTAATGAAAAACTGTTTTTT. It translates to CASRRIQGATNEKLFF.

V gene TRBV5-8 combines with J gene TRBJ1-5, with a tentative D call TRBD1 (5 bases). This CDR3 comprises 15 residues. Germline V gene sequence: CDR1 SGHTS, CDR2 YDEGEE. V lost 4 bases to trimming and J lost 0 bases, with 11 bases between them. This CDR3 is CASSQGQYSNQPQHF. For the CDR3, the DNA is TGTGCCAGCAGCCAGGGCCAGTATAGCAATCAGCCCCAGCATTTT.

The chain uses TRBV10-3 and TRBJ1-2; maybe TRBD1 (5 bases). Trimming stripped 8 bases from V and 1 base from J, with 8 bases between. Looked up from germline, CDR1 is ENHRY and CDR2 is SYGVKD. CDR3 length equals 12 residues. CDR3 region: CAIGQLNYGYTF. The CDR3, as DNA: TGTGCCATCGGACAACTTAACTATGGCTACACCTTC.

Concerning this clone itself: This CDR3 is also generated by other DNA sequences in the sample. The chain joins TRBV28 to TRBJ2-3; D is ambiguous. The germline V gene encodes CDR1 MDHEN and CDR2 SYDVKM. The V and J ends lost 4 bases and 6 bases respectively, with 8 bases between them. This CDR3 contains 12 residues. As DNA, the CDR3 is TGTGCCAGCAGTTCCACTCGGGATACGCAGTATTTT. This gives the protein CASSSTRDTQYF.

With regard to this clone: This sample includes further DNA sequences coding for the same CDR3. V usage is TRBV5-4 and J usage is TRBJ2-7; TRBD2 aligns across 9 bases. There are 13 residues in the CDR3. With V trimmed by 4 bases and J by 7 bases, 6 bases remained unmatched. Germline V gene sequence: CDR1 SGHNT, CDR2 YYREEE (reference sequence). The CDR3 spells CASSLGLAGEQYF. The CDR3 region has the DNA TGTGCCAGCAGCCTGGGACTAGCTGGGGAGCAGTACTTC.

This clone has only one observation. V is TRBV19 and J is TRBJ1-6; D ambiguous. This CDR3 is 18 amino acids long. CDR1 and CDR2 (germline): LNHDA, SQIVND (reference sequence). V lost 1 base and J 4 bases, leaving 17 bases between the germline ends. The CDR3 DNA is TGTGCCAGTAGTATAGCCCCGGACGGCTGGGGTTATAATTCACCCCTCCACTTT. Translation: CASSIAPDGWGYNSPLHF.

The chain uses TRBV7-2 and TRBJ1-2; 8 bases align to TRBD1. Germline V gene sequence: CDR1 SGHTA, CDR2 FQGNSA. The CDR3 is 15 residues long. Trimming removed 5 bases from V and 9 bases from J; junction bases left unmatched: 14. Here the CDR3 reads CASSHPRGQGRSYTF. The DNA for the CDR3 is TGTGCCAGCAGCCACCCGAGAGGACAGGGTAGGAGCTACACCTTC.

This chain uses TRBV10-1 with TRBJ2-1; TRBD1 matches at 11 bases. Germline V gene data show CDR1 as WNHNN and CDR2 as SYGVQD (reference sequence). This CDR3 is built from 16 residues. V gave up 3 bases and J gave up 6 bases; unmatched junction bases: 7. In DNA form, the CDR3 reads TGCGCCAGCAGTGATGGGGGTGGACAGGGGGCCAATGAGCAGTTCTTC. It encodes CASSDGGGQGANEQFF.

V gene TRBV7-9 combines with J gene TRBJ2-6; 9 nucleotides line up with TRBD1. Germline lookup yields CDR1 SEHNR and CDR2 FQNEAQ (reference sequence). The CDR3 totals 17 residues. Unmatched junction bases numbered 8, after V lost 6 bases and J lost 2 bases. The CDR3 here is CASSSGTGTPGANVLTF. DNA of the CDR3: TGTGCCAGCAGTTCCGGGACAGGGACCCCTGGGGCCAACGTCCTGACTTTC.

This clone has a single count. This chain uses TRBV9 with TRBJ1-2; D remains ambiguous. The CDR3 covers 12 residues. Trimming pared 3 bases from V and 8 bases from J, leaving 11 bases between. From germline, CDR1 is SGDLS and CDR2 YYNGEE. CDR3 amino acids: CASSEGGRGYTF. The CDR3 DNA is TGTGCCAGCAGCGAGGGCGGGCGAGGCTACACCTTC.